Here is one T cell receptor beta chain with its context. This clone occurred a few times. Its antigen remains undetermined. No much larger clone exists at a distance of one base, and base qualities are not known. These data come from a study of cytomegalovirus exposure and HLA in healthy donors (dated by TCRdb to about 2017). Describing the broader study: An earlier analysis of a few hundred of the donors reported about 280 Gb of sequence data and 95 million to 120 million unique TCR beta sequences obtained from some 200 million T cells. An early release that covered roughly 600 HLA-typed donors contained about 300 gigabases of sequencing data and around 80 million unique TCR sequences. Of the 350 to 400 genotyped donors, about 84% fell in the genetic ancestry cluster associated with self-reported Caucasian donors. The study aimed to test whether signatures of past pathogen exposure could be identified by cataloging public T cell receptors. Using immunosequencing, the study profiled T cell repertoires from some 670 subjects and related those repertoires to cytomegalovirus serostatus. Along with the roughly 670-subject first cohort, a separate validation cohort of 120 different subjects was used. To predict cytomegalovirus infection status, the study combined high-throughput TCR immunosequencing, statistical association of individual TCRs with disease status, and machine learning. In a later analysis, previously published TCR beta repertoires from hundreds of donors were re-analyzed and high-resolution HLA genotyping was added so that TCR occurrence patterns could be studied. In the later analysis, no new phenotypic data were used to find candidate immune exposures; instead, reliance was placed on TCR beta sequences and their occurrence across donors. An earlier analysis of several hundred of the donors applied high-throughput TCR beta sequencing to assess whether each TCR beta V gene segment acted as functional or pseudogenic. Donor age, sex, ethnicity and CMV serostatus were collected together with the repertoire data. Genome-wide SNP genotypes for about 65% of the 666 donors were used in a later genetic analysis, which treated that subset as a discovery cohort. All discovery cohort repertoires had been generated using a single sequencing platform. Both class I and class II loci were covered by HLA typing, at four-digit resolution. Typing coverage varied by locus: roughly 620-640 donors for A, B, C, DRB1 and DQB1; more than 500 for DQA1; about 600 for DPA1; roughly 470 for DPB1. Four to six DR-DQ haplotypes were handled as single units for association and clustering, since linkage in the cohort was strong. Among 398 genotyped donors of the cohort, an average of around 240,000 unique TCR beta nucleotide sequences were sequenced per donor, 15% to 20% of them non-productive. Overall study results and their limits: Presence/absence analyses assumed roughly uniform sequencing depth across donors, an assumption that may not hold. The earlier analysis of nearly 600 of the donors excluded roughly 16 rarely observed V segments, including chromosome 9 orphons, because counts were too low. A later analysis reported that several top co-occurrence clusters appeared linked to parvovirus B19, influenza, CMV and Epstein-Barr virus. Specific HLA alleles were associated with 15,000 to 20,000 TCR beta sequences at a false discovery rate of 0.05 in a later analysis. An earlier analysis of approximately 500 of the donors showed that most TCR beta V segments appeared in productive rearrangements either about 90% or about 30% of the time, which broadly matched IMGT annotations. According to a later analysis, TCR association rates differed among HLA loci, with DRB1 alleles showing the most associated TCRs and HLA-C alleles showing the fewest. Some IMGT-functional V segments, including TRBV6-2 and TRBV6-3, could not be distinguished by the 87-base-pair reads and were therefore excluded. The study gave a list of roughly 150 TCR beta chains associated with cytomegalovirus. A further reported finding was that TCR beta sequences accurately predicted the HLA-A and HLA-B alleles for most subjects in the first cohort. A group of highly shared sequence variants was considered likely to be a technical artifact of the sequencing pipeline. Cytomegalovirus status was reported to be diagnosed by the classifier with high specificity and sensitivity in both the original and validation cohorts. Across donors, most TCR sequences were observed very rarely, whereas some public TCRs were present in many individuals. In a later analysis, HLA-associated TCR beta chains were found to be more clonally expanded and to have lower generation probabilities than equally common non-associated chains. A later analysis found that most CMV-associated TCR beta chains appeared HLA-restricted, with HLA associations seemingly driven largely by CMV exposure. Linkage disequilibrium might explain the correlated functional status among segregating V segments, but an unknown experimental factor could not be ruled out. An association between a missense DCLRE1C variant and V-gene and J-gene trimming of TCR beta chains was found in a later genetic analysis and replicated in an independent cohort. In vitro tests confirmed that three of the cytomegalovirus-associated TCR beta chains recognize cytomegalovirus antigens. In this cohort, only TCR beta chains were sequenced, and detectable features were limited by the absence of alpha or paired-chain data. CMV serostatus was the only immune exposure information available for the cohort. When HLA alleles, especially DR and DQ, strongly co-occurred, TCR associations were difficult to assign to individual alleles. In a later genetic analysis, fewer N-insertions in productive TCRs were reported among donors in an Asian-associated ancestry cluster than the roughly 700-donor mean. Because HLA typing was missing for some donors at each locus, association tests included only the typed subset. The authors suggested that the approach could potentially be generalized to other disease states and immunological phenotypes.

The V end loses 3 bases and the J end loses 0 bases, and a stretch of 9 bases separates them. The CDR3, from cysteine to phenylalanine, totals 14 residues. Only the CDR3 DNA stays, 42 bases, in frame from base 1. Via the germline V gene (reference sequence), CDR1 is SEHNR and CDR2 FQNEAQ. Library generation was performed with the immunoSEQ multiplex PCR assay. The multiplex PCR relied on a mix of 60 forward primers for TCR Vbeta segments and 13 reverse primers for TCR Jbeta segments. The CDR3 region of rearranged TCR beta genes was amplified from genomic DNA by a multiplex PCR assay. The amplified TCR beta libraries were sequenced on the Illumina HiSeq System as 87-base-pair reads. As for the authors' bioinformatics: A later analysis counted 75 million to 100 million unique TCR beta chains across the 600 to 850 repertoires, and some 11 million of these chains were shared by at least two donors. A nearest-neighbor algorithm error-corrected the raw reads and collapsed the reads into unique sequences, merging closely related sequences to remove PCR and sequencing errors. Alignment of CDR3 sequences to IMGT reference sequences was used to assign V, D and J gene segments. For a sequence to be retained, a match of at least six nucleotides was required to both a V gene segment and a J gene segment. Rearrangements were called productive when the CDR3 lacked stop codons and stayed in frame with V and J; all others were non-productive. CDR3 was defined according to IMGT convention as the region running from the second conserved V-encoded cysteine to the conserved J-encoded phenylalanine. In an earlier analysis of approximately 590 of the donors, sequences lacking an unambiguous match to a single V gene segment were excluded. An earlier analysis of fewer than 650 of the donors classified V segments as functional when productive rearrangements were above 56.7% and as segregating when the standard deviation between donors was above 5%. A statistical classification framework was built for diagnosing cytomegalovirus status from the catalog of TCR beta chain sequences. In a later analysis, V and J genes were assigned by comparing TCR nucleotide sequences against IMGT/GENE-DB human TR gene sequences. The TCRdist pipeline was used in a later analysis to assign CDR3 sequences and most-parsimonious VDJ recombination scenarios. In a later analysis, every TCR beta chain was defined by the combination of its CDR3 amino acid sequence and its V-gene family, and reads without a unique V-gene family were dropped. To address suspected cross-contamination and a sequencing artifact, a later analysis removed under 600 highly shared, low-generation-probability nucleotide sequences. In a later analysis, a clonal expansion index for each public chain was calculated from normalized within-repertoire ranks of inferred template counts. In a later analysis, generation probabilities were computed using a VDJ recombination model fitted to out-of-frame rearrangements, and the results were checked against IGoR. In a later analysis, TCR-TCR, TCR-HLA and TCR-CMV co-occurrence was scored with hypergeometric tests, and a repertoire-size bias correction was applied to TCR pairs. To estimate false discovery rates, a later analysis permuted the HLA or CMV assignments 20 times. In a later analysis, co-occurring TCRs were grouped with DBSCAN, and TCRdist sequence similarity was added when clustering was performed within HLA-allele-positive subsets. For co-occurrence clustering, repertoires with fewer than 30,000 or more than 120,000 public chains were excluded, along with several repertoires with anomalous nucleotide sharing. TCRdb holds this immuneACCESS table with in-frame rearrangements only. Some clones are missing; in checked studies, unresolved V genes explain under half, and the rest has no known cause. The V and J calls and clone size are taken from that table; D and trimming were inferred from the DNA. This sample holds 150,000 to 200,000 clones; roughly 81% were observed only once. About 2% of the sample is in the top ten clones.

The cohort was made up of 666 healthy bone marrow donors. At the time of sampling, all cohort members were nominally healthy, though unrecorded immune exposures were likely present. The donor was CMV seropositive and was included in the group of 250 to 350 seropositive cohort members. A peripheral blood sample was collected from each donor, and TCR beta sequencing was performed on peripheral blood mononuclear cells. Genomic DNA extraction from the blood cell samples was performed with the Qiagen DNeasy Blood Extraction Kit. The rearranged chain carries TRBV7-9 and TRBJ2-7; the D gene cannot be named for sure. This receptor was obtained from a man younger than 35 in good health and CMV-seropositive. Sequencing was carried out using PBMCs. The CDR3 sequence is CASSFSGISYEQYF. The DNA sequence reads TGTGCCAGCAGCTTCTCAGGAATCTCCTACGAGCAGTACTTC.